These T cell receptor beta chains were read from a single sample in a study of T cell changes during pregnancy in multiple sclerosis. Here immunoSEQ multiplex PCR was the method, and the copy in TCRdb shows in-frame clones only, minus some. There are approximately 100,000 clones in the sample; about 90% occur only once, and 3% to 3.5% lies in the top ten. The sequencing here drew on peripheral blood, taken in the second trimester of pregnancy. The receptor set was obtained from a female donor with multiple sclerosis, enrolled in a pregnancy study. CDR3s include the opening cysteine and the closing phenylalanine or tryptophan. The order of the fields is D gene, J gene, V gene, clone size, CDR3 DNA, CDR3 protein. D genes are given only for firm matches. The listing skips clone size in some rows; elsewhere it reads once, few, many or a size class.

d_call: TRBD1
j_call: TRBJ1-5
v_call: TRBV4-1
clone_size: .
cdr3_nt: TGCGCCAGCAGCCAGGGGACAGGGGACCCCAATCAGCCCCAGCATTTT
cdr3_aa: CASSQGTGDPNQPQHF

d_call: TRBD2
j_call: TRBJ2-7
v_call: TRBV2
clone_size: once
cdr3_nt: TGTGCCAGCAGTGAACTGTCAGCGGGGCGGGCCTACGAGCAGTACTTC
cdr3_aa: CASSELSAGRAYEQYF

d_call: TRBD1
j_call: TRBJ1-2
v_call: TRBV28
clone_size: .
cdr3_nt: TGTGCCAGCAGTCCGCCTAGGACAGGGAGCGGCTACACCTTC
cdr3_aa: CASSPPRTGSGYTF

d_call: .
j_call: TRBJ1-5
v_call: TRBV19
clone_size: .
cdr3_nt: TGTGCCAGTAGTATATATGGTGTGGGTACTAGGGTCCAGCCCCAGCATTTT
cdr3_aa: CASSIYGVGTRVQPQHF

d_call: TRBD1
j_call: TRBJ2-7
v_call: TRBV6-5
clone_size: .
cdr3_nt: TGTGCCAGCAGGCTGAAGGGACAGGGCCCCTACGAGCAGTACTTC
cdr3_aa: CASRLKGQGPYEQYF

d_call: .
j_call: TRBJ2-7
v_call: TRBV6-4
clone_size: once
cdr3_nt: TGTGCCAGCCGCCTGGGTCGGGGTACTTGGTACGAGCAGTACTTC
cdr3_aa: CASRLGRGTWYEQYF

d_call: .
j_call: TRBJ2-1
v_call: TRBV6-1
clone_size: .
cdr3_nt: TGTGCCAGCAGAGTGACAGGTCCTCGTAGTGAGCAGTTCTTC
cdr3_aa: CASRVTGPRSEQFF

d_call: TRBD1
j_call: TRBJ1-2
v_call: TRBV27
clone_size: .
cdr3_nt: TGTGCCAGCAGTGAGAGGACAGGGGGCGGCTACACCTTC
cdr3_aa: CASSERTGGGYTF

d_call: TRBD1
j_call: TRBJ1-5
v_call: TRBV29-1
clone_size: .
cdr3_nt: TGCAGCGCTAGACAGGGATGGGATCAGCCCCAGCATTTT
cdr3_aa: CSARQGWDQPQHF

d_call: TRBD2
j_call: TRBJ2-5
v_call: TRBV4-3
clone_size: .
cdr3_nt: TGCGCCAGCAGCCAAAGCGGGAGCTGGCAAGAGACCCAGTACTTC
cdr3_aa: CASSQSGSWQETQYF

d_call: TRBD2
j_call: TRBJ2-1
v_call: TRBV6-1
clone_size: .
cdr3_nt: TGTGCCAGCAGTGAAGGGCGGGAGACCTGGGGTGAGCAGTTCTTC
cdr3_aa: CASSEGRETWGEQFF

d_call: .
j_call: TRBJ1-1
v_call: TRBV11-2
clone_size: .
cdr3_nt: TGTGCCAGCAGCTTAGGTCCGGACACTGAAGCTTTCTTT
cdr3_aa: CASSLGPDTEAFF

d_call: TRBD1
j_call: TRBJ2-7
v_call: TRBV6-5
clone_size: .
cdr3_nt: TGTGCCAGCAGCCCTGGCCGGACAGGGTACGAGCAGTACTTC
cdr3_aa: CASSPGRTGYEQYF

d_call: .
j_call: TRBJ1-5
v_call: TRBV6-6
clone_size: .
cdr3_nt: TGTGCCAGCAGAGAAAGGGGGTTGAGCAATCAGCCCCAGCATTTT
cdr3_aa: CASRERGLSNQPQHF

d_call: .
j_call: TRBJ2-1
v_call: TRBV11-3
clone_size: .
cdr3_nt: TGTGCCAGCAGCTTAGGCCAGTACAATGAGCAGTTCTTC
cdr3_aa: CASSLGQYNEQFF

d_call: TRBD2
j_call: TRBJ2-1
v_call: TRBV29-1
clone_size: .
cdr3_nt: TGCAGCGTCTTAGCGGGAGCCCACAATGAGCAGTTCTTC
cdr3_aa: CSVLAGAHNEQFF

d_call: TRBD2
j_call: TRBJ2-7
v_call: TRBV28
clone_size: .
cdr3_nt: TGTGCCAGCAGTCCGAGTTTACTTGGGACTAGCGGGAGACCCACCGAGCAGTACTTC
cdr3_aa: CASSPSLLGTSGRPTEQYF

d_call: .
j_call: TRBJ2-1
v_call: TRBV9
clone_size: .
cdr3_nt: TGTGCCAGCAGCGTGCAGACTGGCCTTGGCAATGAGCAGTTCTTC
cdr3_aa: CASSVQTGLGNEQFF

d_call: TRBD2
j_call: TRBJ2-2
v_call: TRBV7-2
clone_size: .
cdr3_nt: TGTGCCAGCAGCGGTAGCGGGGCGAACACCGGGGAGCTGTTTTTT
cdr3_aa: CASSGSGANTGELFF

d_call: TRBD2
j_call: TRBJ2-1
v_call: TRBV9
clone_size: .
cdr3_nt: TGTGCCAGCAGCGTAGAGACTAGCCAGGGCAATGAGCAGTTCTTC
cdr3_aa: CASSVETSQGNEQFF

d_call: .
j_call: TRBJ2-3
v_call: TRBV5-6
clone_size: .
cdr3_nt: TGTGCCAGCAGCTTTGGGCAGGGGACATTCACAGATACGCAGTATTTT
cdr3_aa: CASSFGQGTFTDTQYF

d_call: .
j_call: TRBJ2-1
v_call: TRBV28
clone_size: .
cdr3_nt: TGTGCCAGCAGTTTCCAGCAGGGGATTGCCTACAATGAGCAGTTCTTC
cdr3_aa: CASSFQQGIAYNEQFF

d_call: .
j_call: TRBJ1-1
v_call: TRBV6-5
clone_size: .
cdr3_nt: TGTGCCAGCAGTTACCGGCCGACAGGGAACACTGAAGCTTTCTTT
cdr3_aa: CASSYRPTGNTEAFF

d_call: .
j_call: TRBJ1-5
v_call: TRBV10-1
clone_size: .
cdr3_nt: TGCGCCAGCGCTGAGCTCCCGGAGCCCCAGCATTTT
cdr3_aa: CASAELPEPQHF

d_call: .
j_call: TRBJ2-7
v_call: TRBV19
clone_size: .
cdr3_nt: TGTGCCAGTAGAAGACAGTCTGACCGCTACGAGCAGTACTTC
cdr3_aa: CASRRQSDRYEQYF

d_call: .
j_call: TRBJ2-1
v_call: TRBV7-2
clone_size: .
cdr3_nt: TGTGCCAGCAGCTTCCTGAGGTCTCTATCAAATGAGCAGTTCTTC
cdr3_aa: CASSFLRSLSNEQFF

d_call: .
j_call: TRBJ2-1
v_call: TRBV7-6
clone_size: .
cdr3_nt: TGTGCCAGCAGCTTAGAACTACCCAATGAGCAGTTCTTC
cdr3_aa: CASSLELPNEQFF

d_call: TRBD1
j_call: TRBJ2-2
v_call: TRBV19
clone_size: .
cdr3_nt: TGTGCCAGTAGTATAGGGGGGACAGGGAACACCGGGGAGCTGTTTTTT
cdr3_aa: CASSIGGTGNTGELFF

d_call: TRBD2
j_call: TRBJ2-1
v_call: TRBV27
clone_size: .
cdr3_nt: TGTGCCAGCAGTTTATTGCTAGCGGGAGGGCTCAGGAATGAGCAGTTCTTC
cdr3_aa: CASSLLLAGGLRNEQFF

d_call: TRBD2
j_call: TRBJ2-1
v_call: TRBV4-1
clone_size: .
cdr3_nt: TGCGCCAGCAGCGCCGGAAATCGCGGGAGGGCCTATGAGCAGTTCTTC
cdr3_aa: CASSAGNRGRAYEQFF

d_call: TRBD1
j_call: TRBJ2-2
v_call: TRBV2
clone_size: .
cdr3_nt: TGTGCCAGCAGGGTAGACAGGGTGCAGGCCGGGGAGCTGTTTTTT
cdr3_aa: CASRVDRVQAGELFF

d_call: .
j_call: TRBJ1-2
v_call: TRBV7-9
clone_size: .
cdr3_nt: TGTGCCAGCAGCATAAGGACGGGGTATGGCTACACCTTC
cdr3_aa: CASSIRTGYGYTF

d_call: .
j_call: TRBJ1-5
v_call: TRBV6-1
clone_size: few
cdr3_nt: TGTGCCAGCAGTCAACCTCCCCTTAATCAGACCCAGCATTTT
cdr3_aa: CASSQPPLNQTQHF

d_call: .
j_call: TRBJ1-1
v_call: TRBV7-9
clone_size: few
cdr3_nt: TGTGCCAGCACCCCAAGAGGTTGGACTGAAGCTTTCTTT
cdr3_aa: CASTPRGWTEAFF

d_call: TRBD1
j_call: TRBJ2-7
v_call: TRBV4-2
clone_size: .
cdr3_nt: TGTGCCAGCAGCCAAGAGACAGGGGAGCCCTACGAGCAGTACTTC
cdr3_aa: CASSQETGEPYEQYF

d_call: TRBD1
j_call: TRBJ1-5
v_call: TRBV2
clone_size: .
cdr3_nt: TGTGCCAGCAGACCCGGACAGGGTATCACTAGCAATCAGCCCCAGCATTTT
cdr3_aa: CASRPGQGITSNQPQHF

d_call: .
j_call: TRBJ1-2
v_call: TRBV19
clone_size: .
cdr3_nt: TGTGCCAGTAGTATCCCAGGGTCCTATGGCTACACCTTC
cdr3_aa: CASSIPGSYGYTF

d_call: .
j_call: TRBJ2-1
v_call: TRBV28
clone_size: once
cdr3_nt: TGTGCCAGCGGAGCCTGGTCGGGAGACAACAATGAGCAGTTCTTC
cdr3_aa: CASGAWSGDNNEQFF

d_call: .
j_call: TRBJ2-1
v_call: TRBV28
clone_size: .
cdr3_nt: TGTGCCAGCAGTCCGCGGGTTTTGGCATCTGAGCAGTTCTTC
cdr3_aa: CASSPRVLASEQFF

d_call: TRBD2
j_call: TRBJ2-5
v_call: TRBV5-1
clone_size: .
cdr3_nt: TGCGCCAGCAGCTCGGGACTAGCGGGAGTTGGAGAGACCCAGTACTTC
cdr3_aa: CASSSGLAGVGETQYF

d_call: .
j_call: TRBJ1-1
v_call: TRBV18
clone_size: .
cdr3_nt: TGTGCCAGCTCACCGCTTCCGGGATACACTGAAGCTTTCTTT
cdr3_aa: CASSPLPGYTEAFF

d_call: .
j_call: TRBJ2-4
v_call: TRBV7-3
clone_size: .
cdr3_nt: TGTGCCAGCAGCATACAGGCGTTC
cdr3_aa: CASSIQAF

d_call: .
j_call: TRBJ2-7
v_call: TRBV25-1
clone_size: .
cdr3_nt: TGTGCCAGCAGCGTCGGGGTCTACGAGCAGTACTTC
cdr3_aa: CASSVGVYEQYF

d_call: TRBD1
j_call: TRBJ1-3
v_call: TRBV7-9
clone_size: .
cdr3_nt: TGTGCCAGCAGCTTAGCGGAGGGGGCGAAGGGAAACACCATATATTTT
cdr3_aa: CASSLAEGAKGNTIYF

d_call: TRBD2
j_call: TRBJ2-5
v_call: TRBV5-1
clone_size: .
cdr3_nt: TGCGCCAGCAGCCCGGGACTAGTAGGCCAAGAGACCCAGTACTTC
cdr3_aa: CASSPGLVGQETQYF

d_call: .
j_call: TRBJ2-7
v_call: TRBV30
clone_size: .
cdr3_nt: TGTGCCTGGAGTGGGAGTGAGCAGTACTTC
cdr3_aa: CAWSGSEQYF

d_call: .
j_call: TRBJ2-3
v_call: TRBV4-3
clone_size: .
cdr3_nt: TGCGCCAGCAGCCTGACCCCTAGTGTAGATACGCAGTATTTT
cdr3_aa: CASSLTPSVDTQYF

d_call: TRBD1
j_call: TRBJ1-2
v_call: TRBV12-5
clone_size: .
cdr3_nt: TGTGCTAGTGGTCCCTGGACAGGGGGCCTTCAAGGCTACACCTTC
cdr3_aa: CASGPWTGGLQGYTF

d_call: .
j_call: TRBJ1-1
v_call: TRBV6-1
clone_size: few
cdr3_nt: TGTGCCAGCAGTGTGGGCAGTCAGAACACTGAAGCTTTCTTT
cdr3_aa: CASSVGSQNTEAFF

d_call: .
j_call: TRBJ1-2
v_call: TRBV7-9
clone_size: .
cdr3_nt: TGTGCCAGCAGCTCGCAGGGTAACTATGGCTACACCTTC
cdr3_aa: CASSSQGNYGYTF

d_call: .
j_call: TRBJ2-6
v_call: TRBV5-1
clone_size: .
cdr3_nt: TGCGCCAGCACCTATCTCTCCTCTGGGGCCAACGTCCTGACTTTC
cdr3_aa: CASTYLSSGANVLTF

d_call: TRBD2
j_call: TRBJ2-1
v_call: TRBV5-6
clone_size: .
cdr3_nt: TGTGCCAGCAGCTTTAGCGGGAGGTCCTACAATGAGCAGTTCTTC
cdr3_aa: CASSFSGRSYNEQFF

d_call: .
j_call: TRBJ2-2
v_call: TRBV27
clone_size: .
cdr3_nt: TGTGCCAGCAGATTACTGGGGGGGAACACCGGGGAGCTGTTTTTT
cdr3_aa: CASRLLGGNTGELFF

d_call: .
j_call: TRBJ2-7
v_call: TRBV6-1
clone_size: .
cdr3_nt: TGTGCCAGCACCCAAATGGGCGGGTGGTACGAGCAGTACTTC
cdr3_aa: CASTQMGGWYEQYF